This T cell receptor beta chain was recorded in a study of shared clonotypes between healthy human individuals. General study findings and limits: The low donor count limited represented genetic and exposure-history diversity. Naive subsets typically showed greater estimated richness than memory subsets.

Naivety among CD8 cells was defined by CD45RO negativity and positive CCR7 selection, thereby excluding terminally differentiated effector memory CD45RA+ cells. The repertoire was sequenced with immunoSEQ multiplex PCR; TCRdb's copy has only in-frame clones and lacks some. The profile covers about 2.1 million clones, with 93% appearing a single time and 1.5% to 2% taken by the ten largest. The CDR3 length is 13 residues. The germline V and J ends were trimmed by 2 bases and 1 base, with 6 bases remaining between them. CDR1 is LNHDA, CDR2 SQIVND, per germline (reference sequence). As regards this clone: The target antigen is unknown. The same CDR3 can be traced to other DNA sequences in this sample.

The receptor's source is a man younger than 35 in good health. Some clones in this sample may be carry-over from other donors' samples. The chain couples TRBV19 to TRBJ2-7; the D is unclear. The sample consisted of naive CD8+ T cells from PBMCs. CDR3 amino acids: CASSITLSYEQYF. In nucleotides, the CDR3 is TGTGCCAGTAGTATAACTCTTTCCTACGAGCAGTACTTC. The full variable domain, its missing parts supplied by reference TRBV19 and TRBJ2-7, is DGGITQSPKYLFRKEGQNVTLSCEQNLNHDAMYWYRQDPGQGLRLIYYSQIVNDFQKGDIAEGYSVSREKKESFPLTVTSAQKNPTAFYLCASSITLSYEQYFGPGTRLTVT.